This entry lists 9 T cell receptor beta chains sequenced from one sample in a study of radiotherapy plus CTLA-4 blockade in lung cancer. Clones were read by immunoSEQ multiplex PCR, and TCRdb kept only the in-frame ones, dropping some. The sample consists of some 110,000 clones, nearly 80% of them appearing once. Here the sequenced sample was peripheral blood, taken from a patient treated with radiotherapy plus ipilimumab. These receptors originate from a human donor with non-small cell lung cancer who had a partial response to radiotherapy plus ipilimumab.

This sequence joins TRBV6-6 and TRBJ2-7; 8 bases match TRBD2. The CDR3 is 14 residues long. Germline V gene lookup returns CDR1 MNHNY and CDR2 SVGAGI (reference sequence). The V and J ends lost 7 bases and 2 bases, in that order; junction bases with no gene match: 7. CDR3 protein: CASTRSGSPYEQYF. CDR3 nucleotides: TGTGCCAGCACTCGCAGCGGGAGTCCCTACGAGCAGTACTTC.

The chain employs TRBV5-6 and TRBJ1-3, with TRBD1 matching 9 bases. The CDR3 covers 16 residues. Unmatched junction bases numbered 5, after V lost 4 bases and J lost 0 bases. Per germline, CDR1 SGHDT and CDR2 YYEEEE. CDR3 region: CASSHDRGGSGNTIYF. The CDR3 nucleotides read TGTGCCAGCAGCCACGACAGGGGGGGCTCTGGAAACACCATATATTTT.

This chain joins TRBV7-9 and TRBJ2-5; D is unresolved. This CDR3 is 12 amino acids long. V lost 5 bases to trimming and J lost 4 bases, with 8 bases between them. Looked up from germline, CDR1 is SEHNR and CDR2 is FQNEAQ (reference sequence). CDR3 sequence reads: CASSPSVETQYF. The CDR3 DNA is TGTGCCAGCAGCCCATCAGTAGAGACCCAGTACTTC.

The genes are TRBV18 and TRBJ2-2; tentative D call: TRBD1 (5 bases). The CDR3 covers 15 residues. Germline lookup yields CDR1 KGHSH and CDR2 LQKENI. V lost 5 bases and J lost 4, with 14 bases in between. CDR3 DNA: TGTGCCAGCTCAGCCCAGGGTCCCCTCACCGGGGAGCTGTTTTTT. Its translation is CASSAQGPLTGELFF.

J is TRBJ1-2 and V is TRBV19; 7 bases agree with TRBD1. With V trimmed by 6 bases and J by 4 bases, 5 bases remained unmatched. The CDR3 runs 13 residues. Germline CDR1 reads LNHDA; CDR2 reads SQIVND (reference sequence). The CDR3 protein is CASSGGTAYGYTF. The CDR3 DNA is TGTGCCAGTAGCGGCGGGACAGCCTATGGCTACACCTTC.

This clone has just one count. The rearrangement joins TRBV13 to TRBJ2-3; D may be TRBD1 (6 bases). This CDR3 has 18 amino acids. V was trimmed by 4 bases and J by 0 bases, leaving 20 bases between them. Germline loops: CDR1 PRHDT, CDR2 FYEKMQ (reference sequence). DNA for the CDR3: TGTGCCAGCAGCTCGTCAGGGGTCATGCCCTCTAGCACAGATACGCAGTATTTT. It yields the protein CASSSSGVMPSSTDTQYF.

This clone showed up just a few times. The identical CDR3 is also encoded by other nucleotide sequences in the sample. The chain has TRBV27 and TRBJ2-3; 9 bases are shared with TRBD2. V lost 7 bases to trimming and J lost 3 bases; unmatched junction nucleotides: 5. The CDR3 is made up of 14 amino acids. The germline gives CDR1 MNHEY, CDR2 SMNVEV (reference sequence). The CDR3 DNA sequence: TGTGCCAGCAAAGGTAGCGGGAGAACAGATACGCAGTATTTT. Translating it yields CASKGSGRTDTQYF.

This clone was counted a few times. The genes are TRBV7-3 and TRBJ1-2, with 12 bases aligning to TRBD1. Germline V gene lookup returns CDR1 SGHTA and CDR2 FQGTGA. The CDR3 is made up of 16 amino acids. The V gene end was trimmed by 1 base and the J gene end by 8 bases; junction bases not matched to a gene: 8. As DNA, the CDR3 is TGTGCCAGCAGCTTAATGAGCCGGGACAGGGGGCAAGGCTACACCTTC. Translating gives CASSLMSRDRGQGYTF. Full variable domain (remainder filled in from reference TRBV7-3 and TRBJ1-2): GAGVSQTPSNKVTEKGKYVELRCDPISGHTALYWYRQSLGQGPEFLIYFQGTGAADDSGLPNDRFFAVRPEGSVSTLKIQRTERGDSAVYLCASSLMSRDRGQGYTFGSGTRLTVV.

The chain employs TRBV5-6 and TRBJ2-5, with D possibly being TRBD2 (6 bases). The germline V gene has CDR1 SGHDT and CDR2 YYEEEE. This CDR3 contains 13 residues. The V gene lost 4 bases and the J gene lost 0 bases, with 7 bases spanning the gap. CDR3 sequence: CASSLAYQETQYF. Written as DNA, the CDR3 is TGTGCCAGCAGCCTAGCGTACCAAGAGACCCAGTACTTC.